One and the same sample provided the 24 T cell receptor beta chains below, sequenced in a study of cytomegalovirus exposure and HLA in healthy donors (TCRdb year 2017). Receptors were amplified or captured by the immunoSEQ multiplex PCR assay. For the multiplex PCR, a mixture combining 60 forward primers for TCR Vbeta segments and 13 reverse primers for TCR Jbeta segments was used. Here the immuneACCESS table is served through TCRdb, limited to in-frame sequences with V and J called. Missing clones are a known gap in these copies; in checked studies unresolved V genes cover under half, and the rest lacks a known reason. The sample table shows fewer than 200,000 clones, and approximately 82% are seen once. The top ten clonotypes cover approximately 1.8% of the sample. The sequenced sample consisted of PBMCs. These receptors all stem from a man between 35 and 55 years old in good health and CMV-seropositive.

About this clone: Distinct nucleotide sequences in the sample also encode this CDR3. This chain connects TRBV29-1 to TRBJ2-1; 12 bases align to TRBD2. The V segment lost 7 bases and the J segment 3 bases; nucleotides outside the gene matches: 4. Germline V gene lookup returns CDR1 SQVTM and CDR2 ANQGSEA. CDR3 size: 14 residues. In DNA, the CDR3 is TGCAGCGGACTAGCGGGAGCGGGCTACAATGAGCAGTTCTTC. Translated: CSGLAGAGYNEQFF.

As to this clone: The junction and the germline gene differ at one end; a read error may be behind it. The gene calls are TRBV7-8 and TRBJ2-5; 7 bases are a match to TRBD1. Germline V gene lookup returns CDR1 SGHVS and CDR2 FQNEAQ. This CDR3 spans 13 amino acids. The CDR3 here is CASSRDRQEAQYF. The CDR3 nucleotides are TGTGCCAGCAGCAGGGACAGACAAGAGGCCCAGTACTTC.

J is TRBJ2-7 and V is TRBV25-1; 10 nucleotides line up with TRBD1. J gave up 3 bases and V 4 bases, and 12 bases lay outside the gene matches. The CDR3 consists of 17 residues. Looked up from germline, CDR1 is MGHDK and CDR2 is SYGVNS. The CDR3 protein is CASSAAGGRDRGYEQYF. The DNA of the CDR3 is TGTGCCAGCAGTGCCGCGGGGGGCCGGGACAGGGGCTACGAGCAGTACTTC.

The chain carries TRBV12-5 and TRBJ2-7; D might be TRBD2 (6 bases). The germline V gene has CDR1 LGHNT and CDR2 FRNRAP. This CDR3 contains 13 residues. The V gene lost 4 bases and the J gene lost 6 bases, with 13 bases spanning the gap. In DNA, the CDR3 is TGTGCTAGTGGTTCGCTCCCCGGGGGCGAGCAGTACTTC. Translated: CASGSLPGGEQYF.

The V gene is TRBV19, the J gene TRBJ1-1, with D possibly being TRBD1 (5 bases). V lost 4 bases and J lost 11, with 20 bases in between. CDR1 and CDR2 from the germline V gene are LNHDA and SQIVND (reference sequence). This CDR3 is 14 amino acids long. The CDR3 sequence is CASSTPGQALEAFF. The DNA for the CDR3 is TGTGCCAGTAGTACCCCCGGACAAGCCCTGGAGGCTTTCTTT.

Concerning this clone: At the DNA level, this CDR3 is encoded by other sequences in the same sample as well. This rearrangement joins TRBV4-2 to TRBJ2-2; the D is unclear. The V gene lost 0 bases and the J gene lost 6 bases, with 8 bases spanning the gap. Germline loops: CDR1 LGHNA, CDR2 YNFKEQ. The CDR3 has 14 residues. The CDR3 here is CASSQDPVPGELFF. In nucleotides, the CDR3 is TGTGCCAGCAGCCAAGATCCAGTTCCCGGGGAGCTGTTTTTT.

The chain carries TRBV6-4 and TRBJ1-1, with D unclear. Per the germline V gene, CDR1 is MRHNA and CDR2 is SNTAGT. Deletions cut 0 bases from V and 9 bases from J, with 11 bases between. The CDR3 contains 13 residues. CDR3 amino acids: CASSDSTQEQAFF. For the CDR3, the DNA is TGTGCCAGCAGTGACTCGACCCAGGAACAAGCTTTCTTT.

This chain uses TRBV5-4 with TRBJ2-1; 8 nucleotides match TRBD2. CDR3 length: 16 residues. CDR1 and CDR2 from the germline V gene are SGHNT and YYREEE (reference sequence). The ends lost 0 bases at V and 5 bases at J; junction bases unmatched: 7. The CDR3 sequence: CASSLALLAENNEQFF. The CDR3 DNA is TGTGCCAGCAGCTTGGCACTACTAGCGGAGAACAATGAGCAGTTCTTC.

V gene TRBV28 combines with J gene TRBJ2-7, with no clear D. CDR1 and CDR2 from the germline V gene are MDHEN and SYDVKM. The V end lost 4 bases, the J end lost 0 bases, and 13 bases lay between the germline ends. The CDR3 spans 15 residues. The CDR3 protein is CASSSPRHISYEQYF. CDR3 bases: TGTGCCAGCAGTTCGCCAAGACATATCTCCTACGAGCAGTACTTC. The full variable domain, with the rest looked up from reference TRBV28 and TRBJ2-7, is DVKVTQSSRYLVKRTGEKVFLECVQDMDHENMFWYRQDPGLGLRLIYFSYDVKMKEKGDIPEGYSVSREKKERFSLILESASTNQTSMYLCASSSPRHISYEQYFGPGTRLTVT.

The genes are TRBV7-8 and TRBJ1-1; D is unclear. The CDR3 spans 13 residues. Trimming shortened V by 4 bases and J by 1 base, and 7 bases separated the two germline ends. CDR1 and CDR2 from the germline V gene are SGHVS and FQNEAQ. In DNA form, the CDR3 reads TGTGCCAGCAGCTCCCAACAGAACACTGAAGCTTTCTTT. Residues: CASSSQQNTEAFF.

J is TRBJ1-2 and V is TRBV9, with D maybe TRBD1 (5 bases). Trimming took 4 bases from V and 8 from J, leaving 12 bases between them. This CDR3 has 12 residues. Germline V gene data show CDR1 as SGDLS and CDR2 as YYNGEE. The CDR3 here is CASSQAGDGYTF. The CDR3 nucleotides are TGTGCCAGCAGCCAGGCGGGGGACGGCTACACCTTC.

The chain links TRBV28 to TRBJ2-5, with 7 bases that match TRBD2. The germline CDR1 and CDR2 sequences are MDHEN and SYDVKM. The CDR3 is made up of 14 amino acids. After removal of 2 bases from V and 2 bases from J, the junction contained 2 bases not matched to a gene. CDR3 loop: CASSLPAGQETQYF. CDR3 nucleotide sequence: TGTGCCAGCAGTTTACCAGCGGGGCAAGAGACCCAGTACTTC. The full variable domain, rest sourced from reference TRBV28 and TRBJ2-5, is DVKVTQSSRYLVKRTGEKVFLECVQDMDHENMFWYRQDPGLGLRLIYFSYDVKMKEKGDIPEGYSVSREKKERFSLILESASTNQTSMYLCASSLPAGQETQYFGPGTRLLVL.

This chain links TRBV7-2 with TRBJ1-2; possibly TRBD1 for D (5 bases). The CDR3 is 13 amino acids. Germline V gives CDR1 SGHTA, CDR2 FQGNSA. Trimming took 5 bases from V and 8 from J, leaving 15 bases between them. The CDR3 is CASSPNPGNGYTF. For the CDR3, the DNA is TGTGCCAGCAGCCCCAATCCAGGGAACGGCTACACCTTC.

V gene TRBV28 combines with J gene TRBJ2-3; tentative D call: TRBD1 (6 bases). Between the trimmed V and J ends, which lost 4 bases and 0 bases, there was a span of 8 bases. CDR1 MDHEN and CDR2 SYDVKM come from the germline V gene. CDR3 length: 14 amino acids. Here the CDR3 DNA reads TGTGCCAGCAGTTCGGACAGCAGCACAGATACGCAGTATTTT. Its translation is CASSSDSSTDTQYF.

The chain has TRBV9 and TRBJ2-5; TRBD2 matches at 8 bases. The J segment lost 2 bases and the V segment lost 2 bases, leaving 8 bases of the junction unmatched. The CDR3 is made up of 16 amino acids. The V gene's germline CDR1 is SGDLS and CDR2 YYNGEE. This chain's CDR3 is CASSVNSAGAQETQYF. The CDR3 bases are TGTGCCAGCAGCGTCAACTCAGCGGGGGCGCAAGAGACCCAGTACTTC.

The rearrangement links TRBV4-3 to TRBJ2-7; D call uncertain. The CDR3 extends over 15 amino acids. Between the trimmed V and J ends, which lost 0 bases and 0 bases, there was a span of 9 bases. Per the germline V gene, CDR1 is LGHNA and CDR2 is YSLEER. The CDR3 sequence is CASSQEPGVSYEQYF. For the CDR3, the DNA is TGCGCCAGCAGCCAAGAGCCCGGAGTCTCCTACGAGCAGTACTTC.

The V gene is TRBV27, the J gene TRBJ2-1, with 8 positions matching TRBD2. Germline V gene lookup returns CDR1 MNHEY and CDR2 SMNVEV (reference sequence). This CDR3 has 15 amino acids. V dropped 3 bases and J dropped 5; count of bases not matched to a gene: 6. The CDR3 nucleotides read TGTGCCAGCAGTTTTAGCGGGATTGGGGACAATGAGCAGTTCTTC. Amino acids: CASSFSGIGDNEQFF.

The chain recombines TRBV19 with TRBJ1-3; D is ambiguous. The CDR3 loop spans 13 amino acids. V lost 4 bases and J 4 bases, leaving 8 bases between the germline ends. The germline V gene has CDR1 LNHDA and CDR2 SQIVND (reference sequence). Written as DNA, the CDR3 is TGTGCCAGTAGTACCGCGGCCGGAAACACCATATATTTT. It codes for CASSTAAGNTIYF.

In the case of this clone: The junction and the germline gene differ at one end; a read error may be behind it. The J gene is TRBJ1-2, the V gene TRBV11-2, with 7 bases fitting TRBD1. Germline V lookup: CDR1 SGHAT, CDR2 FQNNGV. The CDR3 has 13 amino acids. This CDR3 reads CASGDSMNFGYTF. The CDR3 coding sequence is TGTGCCAGCGGGGACAGCATGAACTTTGGCTACACCTTC.

CDR3 DNA sequence: TGTGCCAGCAGTGACATCTCGGGAGGGCCTAGGAATGAGCAGTTCTTC. Protein sequence: CASSDISGGPRNEQFF. This chain connects TRBV2 to TRBJ2-1; TRBD2 matches 8 bases. CDR1 SNHLY and CDR2 FYNNEI come from the germline V gene. This CDR3 spans 16 amino acids. V dropped 3 bases and J dropped 7; count of bases not matched to a gene: 11.

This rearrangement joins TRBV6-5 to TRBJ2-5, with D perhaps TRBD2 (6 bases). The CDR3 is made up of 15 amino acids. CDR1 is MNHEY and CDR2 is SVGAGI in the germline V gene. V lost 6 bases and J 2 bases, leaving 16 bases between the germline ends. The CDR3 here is CASSSSGGVQETQYF. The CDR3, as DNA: TGTGCCAGCAGCTCCTCTGGCGGGGTTCAAGAGACCCAGTACTTC.

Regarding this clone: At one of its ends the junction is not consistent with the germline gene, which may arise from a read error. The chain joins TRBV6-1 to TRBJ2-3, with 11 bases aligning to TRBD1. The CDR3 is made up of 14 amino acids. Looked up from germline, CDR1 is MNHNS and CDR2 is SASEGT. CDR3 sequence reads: CASRDRGPTDTRYF. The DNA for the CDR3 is TGTGCCAGCAGGGACAGGGGGCCAACAGATACGCGGTATTTT.

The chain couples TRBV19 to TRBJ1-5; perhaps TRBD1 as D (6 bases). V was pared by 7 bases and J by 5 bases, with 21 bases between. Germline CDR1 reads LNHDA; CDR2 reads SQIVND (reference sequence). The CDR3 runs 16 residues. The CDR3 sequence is CASTYSSRGRDQPQHF. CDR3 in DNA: TGTGCCAGTACCTACTCATCCAGGGGAAGGGATCAGCCCCAGCATTTT.

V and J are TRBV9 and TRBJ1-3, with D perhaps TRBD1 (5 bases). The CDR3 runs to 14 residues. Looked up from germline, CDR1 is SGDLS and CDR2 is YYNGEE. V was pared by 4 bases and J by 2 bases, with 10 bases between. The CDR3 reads CASSSHRTGNTIYF. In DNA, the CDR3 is TGTGCCAGCAGCTCCCACAGGACTGGAAACACCATATATTTT. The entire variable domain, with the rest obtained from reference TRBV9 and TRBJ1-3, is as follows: DSGVTQTPKHLITATGQRVTLRCSPRSGDLSVYWYQQSLDQGLQFLIQYYNGEERAKGNILERFSAQQFPDLHSELNLSSLELGDSALYFCASSSHRTGNTIYFGEGSWLTVV.